A single sample gave rise to the 25 T cell receptor beta chains below, sequenced in a study of CD8+ T cells in alopecia areata. Isolated RNA was reverse transcribed into cDNA used as the sequencing template. Assay: immunoSEQ multiplex PCR; the TCRdb copy retains only in-frame clones and omits some. Of 150,000 to 200,000 clones in the sample, 60% were seen once. The treatment here: oral pan-JAK inhibitor, 5-10 mg twice daily. The sample in question was CD4+ T cells sorted from blood, obtained at week 24, from a patient treated with tofacitinib. All receptors derive from a human donor with alopecia areata.

The chain uses TRBV25-1 and TRBJ1-2; the D is unclear. Germline V CDR1 and CDR2: MGHDK, SYGVNS. This CDR3 comprises 13 residues. Trimming left V 4 bases short and J 2 bases short, with 8 bases between. The CDR3 DNA is TGTGCCAGCAGTGGAGTAGGGAACTATGGCTACACCTTC. Residues: CASSGVGNYGYTF.

This clone was counted only a few times. The chain carries TRBV11-2 and TRBJ2-7; D is uncertain. The germline V gene encodes CDR1 SGHAT and CDR2 FQNNGV. The CDR3 loop spans 12 amino acids. V was pared by 7 bases and J by 5 bases, with 12 bases between. The CDR3: CASTSEFHEQYF. CDR3 nucleotide sequence: TGTGCCAGCACCTCGGAATTCCACGAGCAGTACTTC.

The chain recombines TRBV7-2 with TRBJ1-1, with D hard to call. Trimming pared 3 bases from V and 1 base from J, leaving 9 bases between. The CDR3 loop spans 14 amino acids. Germline V CDR1 and CDR2: SGHTA, FQGNSA. CDR3: CASSFIQTNTEAFF. For the CDR3, the DNA is TGTGCCAGCAGCTTCATCCAGACGAACACTGAAGCTTTCTTT.

This sequence joins TRBV9 and TRBJ2-3, with a tentative D call TRBD2 (7 bases). From germline, CDR1 is SGDLS and CDR2 YYNGEE. V was trimmed by 3 bases and J by 0 bases, leaving 11 bases between them. This CDR3 has 15 amino acids. CDR3 residues: CASSDRGASTDTQYF. CDR3 in DNA: TGTGCCAGCAGCGATCGGGGGGCGAGCACAGATACGCAGTATTTT. Full variable domain (rest looked up from reference TRBV9 and TRBJ2-3): DSGVTQTPKHLITATGQRVTLRCSPRSGDLSVYWYQQSLDQGLQFLIQYYNGEERAKGNILERFSAQQFPDLHSELNLSSLELGDSALYFCASSDRGASTDTQYFGPGTRLTVL.

The chain has TRBV30 and TRBJ2-2, with D hard to call. The V end lost 2 bases, the J end lost 1 base, and 14 bases lay between the germline ends. The germline V gene encodes CDR1 GTSNPN and CDR2 SVGIG (reference sequence). The CDR3 is made up of 16 amino acids. Here the CDR3 reads CAWSPLGLRNTGELFF. CDR3 nucleotide sequence: TGTGCCTGGAGTCCCCTGGGTCTTAGGAACACCGGGGAGCTGTTTTTT.

The chain uses TRBV11-2 and TRBJ2-1; TRBD1 matches 7 bases. CDR1 is SGHAT, CDR2 FQNNGV, per germline. The CDR3 sequence is 14 residues long. J gave up 6 bases and V 1 base, and 3 bases lay outside the gene matches. The CDR3 reads CASSLVGQTNEQFF. CDR3 in DNA: TGTGCCAGCAGCTTAGTGGGACAGACCAATGAGCAGTTCTTC. Variable domain in full (rest from reference TRBV11-2 and TRBJ2-1): EAGVAQSPRYKIIEKRQSVAFWCNPISGHATLYWYQQILGQGPKLLIQFQNNGVVDDSQLPKDRFSAERLKGVDSTLKIQPAKLEDSAVYLCASSLVGQTNEQFFGPGTRLTVL.

The chain employs TRBV5-1 and TRBJ1-6; D ambiguous. Germline V gene data show CDR1 as SGHRS and CDR2 as YFSETQ. The CDR3 is 15 amino acids. With 0 bases removed from V and 6 bases from J, the gap between germline ends came to 10 bases. Written as DNA, the CDR3 is TGCGCCAGCAGCTTGGAAGGGTCCGGTAATTCACCCCTCCACTTT. Residues: CASSLEGSGNSPLHF.

This rearrangement joins TRBV6-1 to TRBJ1-2; maybe TRBD1 (5 bases). The CDR3 spans 14 residues. CDR1 and CDR2 (germline): MNHNS, SASEGT. Trimming cost V 5 bases and J 4 bases, with 14 bases left between them. In nucleotides, the CDR3 is TGTGCCAGCAGTCCTTGGGGGACGGCCTATGGCTACACCTTC. Translating it yields CASSPWGTAYGYTF.

This clone was observed a handful of times. This chain links TRBV30 with TRBJ1-5; 11 nucleotides align to TRBD1. V dropped 7 bases and J dropped 0; count of bases not matched to a gene: 5. CDR1 and CDR2 (germline): GTSNPN, SVGIG (reference sequence). This CDR3 is 15 amino acids long. The CDR3 protein is CAFRTGGFSNQPQHF. CDR3 bases: TGTGCCTTCCGGACAGGGGGCTTTAGCAATCAGCCCCAGCATTTT.

For the CDR3, the DNA is TGCAGCGTTGACCTGACAGGGCGGGTGGGCTACACCTTC. Protein: CSVDLTGRVGYTF. The chain carries TRBV29-1 and TRBJ1-2; 7 nucleotides match TRBD1. CDR3 length equals 13 residues. Trimming cost V 3 bases and J 8 bases; bases outside gene matches: 9. Per the germline V gene, CDR1 is SQVTM and CDR2 is ANQGSEA.

This chain connects TRBV2 to TRBJ2-6; either TRBD1 or TRBD2 may supply D (5 bases each). The CDR3 is 18 residues long. V lost 6 bases to trimming and J lost 3 bases, with 21 bases between them. Per the germline V gene, CDR1 is SNHLY and CDR2 is FYNNEI. CDR3 sequence (DNA): TGTGCCAGCAGGGAGGCCCACGGGGCAGGGCTTGGGGCCAACGTCCTGACTTTC. Translation gives CASREAHGAGLGANVLTF.

The gene calls are TRBV7-2 and TRBJ1-5; D remains unclear. CDR1 and CDR2 from the germline V gene are SGHTA and FQGNSA. The germline V and J ends were trimmed by 5 bases and 0 bases, with 8 bases remaining between them. This CDR3 region has 14 residues. CDR3 residues: CASSPPDSNQPQHF. The CDR3 nucleotides read TGTGCCAGCAGCCCTCCAGATAGCAATCAGCCCCAGCATTTT.

The gene calls are TRBV9 and TRBJ1-6, with D possibly being TRBD1 (5 bases). Trimming cost V 4 bases and J 7 bases, with 15 bases left between them. CDR1 and CDR2 (germline): SGDLS, YYNGEE. This CDR3 contains 15 residues. The CDR3 coding sequence is TGTGCCAGCAGCAGGGGCAGTACTACCAATTCACCCCTCCACTTT. Translation: CASSRGSTTNSPLHF.

The chain combines TRBV7-3 with TRBJ2-2; TRBD2 is a possible D gene (6 bases). The V end lost 0 bases, the J end lost 3 bases, and 8 bases lay between the germline ends. The V gene's germline CDR1 is SGHTA and CDR2 FQGTGA. The CDR3 length is 15 residues. The CDR3 loop reads CASSLTSGDTGELFF. The CDR3 DNA follows: TGTGCCAGCAGCTTAACTAGCGGTGACACCGGGGAGCTGTTTTTT.

The chain has TRBV29-1 and TRBJ1-1; no reliable D call. From germline, CDR1 is SQVTM and CDR2 ANQGSEA. This CDR3 is 12 amino acids long. The V gene lost 3 bases and the J gene lost 0 bases, with 5 bases spanning the gap. The CDR3 sequence: CSVDAMNTEAFF. CDR3 sequence (DNA): TGCAGCGTTGATGCCATGAACACTGAAGCTTTCTTT.

The count of this clone is one. This chain uses TRBV30 with TRBJ1-2; possible D gene TRBD1, 5 bases. Trimming stripped 3 bases from V and 2 bases from J, with 19 bases between. Germline values: CDR1 GTSNPN, CDR2 SVGIG (reference sequence). The length of the CDR3 is 16 residues. The CDR3 DNA reads TGTGCCTGGAGATATGGCCAGGGAAGGTTGAACTATGGCTACACCTTC. Translation: CAWRYGQGRLNYGYTF.

The J gene is TRBJ1-6, the V gene TRBV6-5; D remains ambiguous. The V and J ends lost 2 bases and 7 bases respectively, with 12 bases between them. The CDR3 runs to 15 residues. CDR1 and CDR2 (germline): MNHEY, SVGAGI. CDR3 bases: TGTGCCAGCAGTTACGACGTCTTTGGGAATTCACCCCTCCACTTT. The encoded protein is CASSYDVFGNSPLHF.

This clone was recorded once. The genes are TRBV27 and TRBJ2-5, with a weak D call TRBD1 (6 bases). Germline CDR1 is MNHEY and CDR2 is SMNVEV (reference sequence). CDR3 length: 13 residues. Trimming shortened V by 5 bases and J by 3 bases, and 10 bases separated the two germline ends. CDR3 amino acids: CASSPRTEETQYF. CDR3 nucleotide sequence: TGTGCCAGCAGTCCCAGGACAGAAGAGACCCAGTACTTC.

V gene TRBV19 combines with J gene TRBJ2-1; perhaps TRBD1 as D (7 bases). Germline CDR1 and CDR2: LNHDA and SQIVND (reference sequence). The germline V and J ends were trimmed by 3 bases and 3 bases, with 12 bases remaining between them. CDR3 size: 15 residues. CDR3 sequence (DNA): TGTGCCAGTAGTATGCAGGGGGGTGGCTACAATGAGCAGTTCTTC. It specifies CASSMQGGGYNEQFF.

This chain links TRBV29-1 with TRBJ1-2, with a possible D match to TRBD1 (6 bases). This CDR3 contains 12 residues. The germline V gene has CDR1 SQVTM and CDR2 ANQGSEA. V was clipped by 7 bases and J by 2 bases, with 11 bases between them. The CDR3 spells CSATDRNYGYTF. The CDR3 bases are TGCAGCGCTACGGACAGAAACTATGGCTACACCTTC.

The V gene is TRBV5-6, the J gene TRBJ2-7; D call uncertain. Germline assignment: CDR1 SGHDT and CDR2 YYEEEE. Between the trimmed V and J ends, which lost 0 bases and 3 bases, there was a span of 13 bases. The CDR3 is 15 residues long. The DNA for the CDR3 is TGTGCCAGCAGCTTGGACGGTGGTCAGTTCTACGAGCAGTACTTC. This codes for CASSLDGGQFYEQYF.

The chain carries TRBV6-1 and TRBJ2-7; D remains ambiguous. CDR3 length: 14 amino acids. Between the trimmed V and J ends, which lost 7 bases and 6 bases, there was a span of 19 bases. Germline CDR1 MNHNS, CDR2 SASEGT. The CDR3 is CASNSMSLSGEQYF. CDR3 sequence (DNA): TGTGCCAGCAACTCAATGTCTTTATCGGGCGAGCAGTACTTC.

V is TRBV25-1 and J is TRBJ2-7; 10 bases agree with TRBD1. The ends lost 4 bases at V and 4 bases at J; junction bases unmatched: 4. Germline V gene sequence: CDR1 MGHDK, CDR2 SYGVNS. CDR3 length: 14 residues. CDR3 in DNA: TGTGCCAGCAGTGGGGGGACAGGGGTATACGAGCAGTACTTC. It yields the protein CASSGGTGVYEQYF.

This sequence joins TRBV29-1 and TRBJ2-5, with 8 bases that match TRBD1. With V trimmed by 3 bases and J by 4 bases, 7 bases remained unmatched. CDR3 length: 14 amino acids. Germline V CDR1 and CDR2: SQVTM, ANQGSEA. The CDR3 nucleotides read TGCAGCGTTGATTGGCAGGGGGCGGGAGAGACCCAGTACTTC. It codes for CSVDWQGAGETQYF.

The chain employs TRBV9 and TRBJ1-1; perhaps TRBD1 as D (5 bases). V dropped 0 bases and J dropped 1 base, with 16 bases sitting between them. CDR3 size: 17 residues. CDR1 is SGDLS and CDR2 is YYNGEE in the germline V gene. The CDR3 coding sequence is TGTGCCAGCAGCGTAGGTATCACCAGGGTGGGGAACACTGAAGCTTTCTTT. Protein product: CASSVGITRVGNTEAFF.